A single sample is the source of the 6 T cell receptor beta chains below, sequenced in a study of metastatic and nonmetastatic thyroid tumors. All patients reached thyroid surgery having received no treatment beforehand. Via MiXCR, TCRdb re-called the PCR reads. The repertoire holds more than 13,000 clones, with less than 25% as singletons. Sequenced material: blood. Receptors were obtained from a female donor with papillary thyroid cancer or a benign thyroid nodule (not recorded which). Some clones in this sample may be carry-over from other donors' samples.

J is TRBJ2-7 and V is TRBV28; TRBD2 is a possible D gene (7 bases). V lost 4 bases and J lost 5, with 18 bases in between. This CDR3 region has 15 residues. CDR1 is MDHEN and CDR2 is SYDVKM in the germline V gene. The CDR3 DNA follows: TGTGCCAGCAGTTCCCTCGGGGGGCGGGGGCACGAGCAGTACTTC. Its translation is CASSSLGGRGHEQYF.

The CDR3 DNA is TGTGCCAGCAGTTGGACCGGGGGACTAGCGGGAGAGCAGTACTTC. It codes for CASSWTGGLAGEQYF. The gene calls are TRBV6-5 and TRBJ2-7; the match to TRBD2 covers 13 bases. CDR1 is MNHEY and CDR2 is SVGAGI in the germline V gene. Trimming removed 4 bases from V and 7 bases from J; junction bases left unmatched: 7. The CDR3 runs to 15 residues.

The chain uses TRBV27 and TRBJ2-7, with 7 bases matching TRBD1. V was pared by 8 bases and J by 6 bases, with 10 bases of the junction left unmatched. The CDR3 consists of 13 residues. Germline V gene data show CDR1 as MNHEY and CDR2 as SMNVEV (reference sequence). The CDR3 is CASGWDSVSEQYF. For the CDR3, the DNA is TGTGCCAGCGGATGGGACAGCGTTTCCGAGCAGTACTTC.

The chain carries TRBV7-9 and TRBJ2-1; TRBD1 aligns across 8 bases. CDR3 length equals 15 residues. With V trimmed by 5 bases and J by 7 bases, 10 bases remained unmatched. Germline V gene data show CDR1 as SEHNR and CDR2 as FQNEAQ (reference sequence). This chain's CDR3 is CASSAGTGNTNEQFF. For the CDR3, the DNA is TGTGCCAGCAGCGCCGGGACAGGTAATACGAATGAGCAGTTCTTC. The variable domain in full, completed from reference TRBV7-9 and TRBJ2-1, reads DTGVSQNPRHKITKRGQNVTFRCDPISEHNRLYWYRQTLGQGPEFLTYFQNEAQLEKSRLLSDRFSAERPKGSFSTLEIQRTEQGDSAMYLCASSAGTGNTNEQFFGPGTRLTVL.

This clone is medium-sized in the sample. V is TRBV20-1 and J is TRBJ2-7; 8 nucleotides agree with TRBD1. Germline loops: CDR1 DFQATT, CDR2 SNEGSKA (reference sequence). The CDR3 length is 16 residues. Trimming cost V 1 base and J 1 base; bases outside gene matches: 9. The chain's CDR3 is CSARVQGAGLSYEQYF. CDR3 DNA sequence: TGCAGTGCTAGAGTTCAGGGGGCGGGTTTGTCCTACGAGCAGTACTTC.

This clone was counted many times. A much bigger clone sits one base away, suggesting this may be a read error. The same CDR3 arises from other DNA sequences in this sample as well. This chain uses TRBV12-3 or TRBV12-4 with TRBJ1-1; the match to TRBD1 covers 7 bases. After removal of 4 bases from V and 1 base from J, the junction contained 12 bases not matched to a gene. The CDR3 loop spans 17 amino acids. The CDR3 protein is CASSSPRGQAGNTEAFF. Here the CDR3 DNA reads TGTGCCAGCAGTTCCCCGCGAGGACAGGCTGGGAACACTGAAGCTTTCTTT.